This TCR beta chain is from a study of T cell responses to AZD1222 COVID-19 vaccine. Broader study findings: Spike-specific TCR breadth rose after two AZD1222 doses, and depth rose as well.

As concerns this clone: Its antigen remains unknown.

Here immunoSEQ multiplex PCR was the method, and the copy in TCRdb shows in-frame clones only, minus some. The table has about 150,000 clones, about 90% seen once; the top ten hold approximately 5.9%. The CDR3 is made up of 13 amino acids. Germline V gene lookup returns CDR1 SNHLY and CDR2 FYNNEI. The V and J ends lost 5 bases and 6 bases respectively, with 13 bases between them. Some second doses came at about 4 weeks and others at about 12 weeks; these were pooled. The rearrangement links TRBV2 to TRBJ1-1; D uncertain. The receptor was isolated from an adult who received the AZD1222 COVID-19 vaccine. The sample in question was peripheral blood, obtained 28 days after the second AZD1222 dose. The chain's CDR3 is CASSPEPAPEAFF. The CDR3 nucleotides read TGTGCCAGCAGTCCCGAACCTGCGCCTGAAGCTTTCTTT.